The 5 T cell receptor beta chains presented below share a single source sample, sequenced in a study of T cells in Graves' hyperthyroidism and ophthalmopathy. It was RNA transcripts that yielded the amplified TCR beta CDR3 regions. An initial round of RT-PCR targeting the TCR CDR3 relied on the HTBI primer set. TCRdb fed the multiplex PCR reads into MiXCR, producing one record per CDR3 protein. The sample has approximately 270,000 distinct CDR3 sequences, approximately 15% seen once. Material: blood. These receptors originate from a woman aged 40 to 49 with Graves' hyperthyroidism that later progressed to Graves' ophthalmopathy.

This clonotype was recorded many times. The V call is TRBV27, the J call TRBJ2-4; D not certain. The CDR3 is 13 residues long. V was shortened by 6 bases and J by 8 bases, with 14 bases between the two germline ends. Germline loops: CDR1 MNHEY, CDR2 SMNVEV (reference sequence). CDR3 in DNA: TGTGCCAGCAGCTCCATAGGGATGGACATTCAGTACTTC. Translation: CASSSIGMDIQYF.

In its sample, this clonotype was seen many times. The chain recombines TRBV20-1 with TRBJ2-1, with 9 bases matching TRBD1. Germline V gene data show CDR1 as DFQATT and CDR2 as SNEGSKA (reference sequence). Losses at the gene ends were 7 bases for V and 7 bases for J; bases not matched to a gene: 8. The CDR3 runs 13 residues. CDR3 nucleotides: TGCAGTGTAGTTAGGACAGGGGTAAATGAGCAGTTCTTC. Amino acid sequence: CSVVRTGVNEQFF.

The chain combines TRBV7-2 with TRBJ2-1; D possibly corresponds to TRBD1 (6 bases). V gave up 4 bases and J gave up 7 bases, with 14 bases separating them. Germline values: CDR1 SGHTA, CDR2 FQGNSA. This CDR3 spans 14 amino acids. Here the CDR3 DNA reads TGTGCCAGCAGCTACGGGACAAATCTAAATGAGCAGTTCTTC. Its protein product is CASSYGTNLNEQFF.

The chain combines TRBV5-1 with TRBJ2-3; possibly TRBD2 for D (5 bases). This CDR3 is 15 amino acids long. Germline V gene data show CDR1 as SGHRS and CDR2 as YFSETQ. Trimming cost V 2 bases and J 0 bases, with 10 bases left between them. The CDR3 region is CASSFRGISTDTQYF. The CDR3 region has the DNA TGCGCCAGCAGCTTTAGAGGGATTAGCACAGATACGCAGTATTTT.

This clonotype showed up just a few times. This sequence joins TRBV5-1 and TRBJ2-1; 8 bases match TRBD2. CDR1 and CDR2 from the germline V gene are SGHRS and YFSETQ. The V and J ends lost 4 bases and 7 bases, in that order; junction bases with no gene match: 10. CDR3 size: 15 residues. This CDR3 reads CASSPGLGGWNEQFF. As DNA, the CDR3 is TGCGCCAGCAGCCCGGGACTAGGAGGGTGGAATGAGCAGTTCTTC.